This TCR beta chain was identified during a study of neurological immune-mediated disorders. This clonotype was counted many times. This CDR3 is built from 13 residues. V shed 3 bases and J shed 5 bases, with 11 bases lying between them. TCRdb ran MiXCR on the 5' RACE reads and lists one entry per CDR3 protein. The top ten clones hold roughly 1.3% of a sample with about 41,000 distinct CDR3 sequences, about 13% of them seen once. The V gene is TRBV12-3 or TRBV12-4, the J gene TRBJ2-7; D possibly corresponds to TRBD1 (6 bases). The sequence was collected from a female donor in good health. The sequenced sample consisted of PBMCs. The CDR3 DNA reads TGTGCCAGCAGTTTGGGTGGGGGCGACGAGCAGTACTTC. Residues: CASSLGGGDEQYF.